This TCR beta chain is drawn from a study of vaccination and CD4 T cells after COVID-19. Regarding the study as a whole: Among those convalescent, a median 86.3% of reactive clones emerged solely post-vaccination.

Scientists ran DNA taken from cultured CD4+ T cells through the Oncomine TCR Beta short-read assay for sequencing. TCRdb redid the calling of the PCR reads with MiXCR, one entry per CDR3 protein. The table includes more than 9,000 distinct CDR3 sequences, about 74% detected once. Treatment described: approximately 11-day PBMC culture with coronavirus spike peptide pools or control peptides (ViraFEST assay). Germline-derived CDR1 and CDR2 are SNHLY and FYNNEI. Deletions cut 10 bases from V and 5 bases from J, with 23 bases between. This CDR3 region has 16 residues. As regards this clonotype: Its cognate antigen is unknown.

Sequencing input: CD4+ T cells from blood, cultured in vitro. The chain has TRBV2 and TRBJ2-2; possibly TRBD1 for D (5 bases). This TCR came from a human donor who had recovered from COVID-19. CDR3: CATRGALQNGTGELFF. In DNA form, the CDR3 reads TGTGCCACCCGTGGGGCTCTACAAAATGGGACCGGGGAGCTGTTTTTT.